The next 10 T cell receptor beta chains were all read from a single sample in a study of response to subunit inactivated influenza vaccine. TCRdb re-called the RT-PCR reads through MiXCR, storing one row per CDR3 protein. This table holds about 540,000 distinct CDR3 sequences, roughly a quarter found once. This sample also appeared in a second study, on T cells expressing NK-cell markers. That publication notes: With UMIs, 5'RACE template switching was used to make TCR beta cDNA.

Here the sequenced sample was CD4+ T cells sorted from PBMCs, taken approximately 13 days after vaccination. The receptors stem from a man aged 50 or older who received an inactivated influenza vaccine.

This clonotype was observed a handful of times. The J gene is TRBJ2-1, the V gene TRBV28; D is possibly TRBD2 (5 bases). This CDR3 spans 15 amino acids. V lost 6 bases and J 3 bases, leaving 15 bases between the germline ends. Germline loops: CDR1 MDHEN, CDR2 SYDVKM. For the CDR3, the DNA is TGTGCCAGCAGCGAGGGCACAAAGAGCTACAATGAGCAGTTCTTC. Protein sequence: CASSEGTKSYNEQFF.

This clonotype was seen a few times. The V and J genes are TRBV27 and TRBJ2-5; unclear D gene. CDR3 length: 16 amino acids. Trimming removed 6 bases at V and 3 bases at J, with 20 bases between. CDR1 and CDR2 from the germline V gene are MNHEY and SMNVEV (reference sequence). DNA for the CDR3: TGTGCCAGCAGCTCACCTGCCCGAGACAAAAAAGAGACCCAGTACTTC. Translating it yields CASSSPARDKKETQYF.

The rearrangement uses TRBV29-1 and TRBJ1-1, with a tentative D call TRBD1 (6 bases). With 5 bases removed from V and 0 bases from J, the gap between germline ends came to 13 bases. This CDR3 is 14 amino acids long. CDR1 and CDR2 from the germline V gene are SQVTM and ANQGSEA. The CDR3 reads CSVPPRGLNTEAFF. CDR3 nucleotides: TGCAGCGTTCCCCCCAGGGGCTTGAACACTGAAGCTTTCTTT.

This clonotype occurred a few times. The rearrangement uses TRBV5-1 and TRBJ1-5; D might be TRBD1 (6 bases). Between the trimmed V and J ends, which lost 0 bases and 3 bases, there was a span of 16 bases. The CDR3 runs 17 residues. Germline-derived CDR1 and CDR2 are SGHRS and YFSETQ. The CDR3 sequence: CASSLGPQGWVNQPQHF. CDR3 nucleotides: TGCGCCAGCAGCTTGGGTCCACAGGGATGGGTCAATCAGCCCCAGCATTTT.

J is TRBJ2-2 and V is TRBV6-5; D may be TRBD1 (5 bases). Per germline, CDR1 MNHEY and CDR2 SVGAGI. The CDR3 is 15 residues long. Trimming removed 2 bases from V and 1 base from J, with 8 bases in between. The DNA for the CDR3 is TGTGCCAGCAGTTACATGGGGCTGAACACCGGGGAGCTGTTTTTT. Translation gives CASSYMGLNTGELFF.

This clonotype has more than one count but fewer than ten. The chain uses TRBV25-1 and TRBJ1-5, with D perhaps matching TRBD1 (5 bases). The V end lost 11 bases, the J end lost 0 bases, and 14 bases lay between the germline ends. The germline CDR1 and CDR2 sequences are MGHDK and SYGVNS. The CDR3 runs 14 residues. This CDR3 reads CAVAGTYSNQPQHF. The CDR3 DNA reads as TGTGCCGTGGCGGGGACCTATAGCAATCAGCCCCAGCATTTT.

As to this clonotype: The CDR3 ends on some other residue instead of the conserved phenylalanine or tryptophan, so this is likely a read error. The gene calls are TRBV11-1 and TRBJ2-7; a possible D gene is TRBD2 (5 bases). From germline, CDR1 is SGHAT and CDR2 FQDESV (reference sequence). Deletions cut 8 bases from V and 0 bases from J, with 14 bases between. This CDR3 region has 14 residues. This CDR3 reads CASDGWRASYEQYS. As DNA, the CDR3 is TGTGCCAGCGATGGCTGGCGGGCCTCCTACGAGCAGTACTCC.

The gene calls are TRBV11-3 and TRBJ1-5; no firm D call. This CDR3 spans 15 amino acids. Trimming left V 1 base short and J 0 bases short, with 7 bases between. From germline, CDR1 is SGHNT and CDR2 YENEEA. The CDR3 here is CASSLAQYSNQPQHF. The DNA of the CDR3 is TGTGCCAGCAGCTTAGCACAATATAGCAATCAGCCCCAGCATTTT.

The chain employs TRBV5-1 and TRBJ1-1, with TRBD1 as a possible D gene (6 bases). This CDR3 spans 17 amino acids. Trimming left V 0 bases short and J 4 bases short, with 19 bases between. Per the germline V gene, CDR1 is SGHRS and CDR2 is YFSETQ. The CDR3 DNA is TGCGCCAGCAGCTTGGGGCCCCAGGGGCACGGAATCACTGAAGCTTTCTTT. Translating gives CASSLGPQGHGITEAFF.

This clonotype was seen more than once but under ten times. The J gene is TRBJ1-2, the V gene TRBV7-9; 10 positions agree with TRBD1. Germline trimming cut 3 bases from V and 8 bases from J; bases unmatched to any gene: 9. This CDR3 is built from 15 residues. Germline-derived CDR1 and CDR2 are SEHNR and FQNEAQ (reference sequence). The CDR3 sequence is CASSLTGGASDGYTF. The CDR3 DNA reads as TGTGCCAGCAGCTTGACAGGGGGCGCATCGGACGGCTACACCTTC.